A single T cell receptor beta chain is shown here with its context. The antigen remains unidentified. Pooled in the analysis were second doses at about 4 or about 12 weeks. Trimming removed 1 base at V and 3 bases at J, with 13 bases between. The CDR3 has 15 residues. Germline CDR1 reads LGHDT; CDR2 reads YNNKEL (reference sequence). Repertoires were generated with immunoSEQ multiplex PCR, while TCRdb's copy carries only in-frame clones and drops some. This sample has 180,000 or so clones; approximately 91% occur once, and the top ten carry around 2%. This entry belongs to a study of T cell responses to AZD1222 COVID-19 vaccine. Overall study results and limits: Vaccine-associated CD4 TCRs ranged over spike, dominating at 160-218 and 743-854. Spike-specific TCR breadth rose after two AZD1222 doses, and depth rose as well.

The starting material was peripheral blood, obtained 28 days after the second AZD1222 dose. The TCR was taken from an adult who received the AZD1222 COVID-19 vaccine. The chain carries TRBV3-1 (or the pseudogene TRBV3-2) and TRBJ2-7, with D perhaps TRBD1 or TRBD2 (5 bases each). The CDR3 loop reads CASSQVTGTHYEQYF. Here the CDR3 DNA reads TGTGCCAGCAGCCAAGTAACCGGGACCCACTACGAGCAGTACTTC.